This T cell receptor beta chain was observed in a study of blood T cell repertoires in COVID-19. The wider study: Both acute and convalescent COVID-19 samples were obtained from the United States, Italy and Spain. T cells, B-cell-depleted T cells, or PBMCs provided the cDNA or gDNA that served as material.

Methods used by the authors: Scientists estimated how many nucleated cells there were by amplifying reference gene primers. TCRdb's table, derived via immunoSEQ multiplex PCR, lists solely in-frame clones and lacks some. V and J calls and clone size are given by that table; D and trimming were obtained from the DNA. In the table there are 250,000 to 400,000 clones, approximately 87% of which are singletons. The CDR3 length is 14 residues. The germline gives CDR1 SQVTM, CDR2 ANQGSEA. V gave up 4 bases and J gave up 2 bases; unmatched junction bases: 3. Followed longitudinally, the Seattle patients had been enrolled during active infection. This clone appeared a few times.

This receptor was taken from a woman aged 30 to 39 with COVID-19, enrolled during active disease. Sequenced: peripheral blood. The V gene is TRBV29-1, the J gene TRBJ1-5; 9 nucleotides agree with TRBD1. CDR3 DNA: TGCAGCGTTGGTTGGGACAGGGGCAATCAGCCCCAGCATTTT. It codes for CSVGWDRGNQPQHF.